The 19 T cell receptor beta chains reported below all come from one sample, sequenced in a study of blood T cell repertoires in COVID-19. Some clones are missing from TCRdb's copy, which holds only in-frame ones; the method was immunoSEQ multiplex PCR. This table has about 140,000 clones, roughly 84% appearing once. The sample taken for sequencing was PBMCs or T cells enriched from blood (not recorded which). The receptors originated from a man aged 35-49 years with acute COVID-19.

The CDR3, as DNA: TGTGCCAGCAGCCAAGTGGGACAGGGGGTTAGGGCTTCCCAACACAATGAGCAGTTCTTC. Amino acid sequence: CASSQVGQGVRASQHNEQFF. This chain links TRBV3-1 (or the pseudogene TRBV3-2) with TRBJ2-1, with TRBD1 matching 11 bases. V shed 1 base and J 5 bases; nucleotides not matched to a gene: 16. The CDR3 has 20 residues. The germline V gene encodes CDR1 LGHDT and CDR2 YNNKEL (reference sequence).

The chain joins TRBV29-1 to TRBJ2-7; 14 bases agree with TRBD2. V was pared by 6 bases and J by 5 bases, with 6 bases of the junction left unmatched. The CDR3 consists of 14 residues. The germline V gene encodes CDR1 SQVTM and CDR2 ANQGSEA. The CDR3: CSVVKGLAGDEQYF. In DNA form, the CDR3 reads TGCAGCGTGGTAAAGGGACTAGCGGGAGACGAGCAGTACTTC.

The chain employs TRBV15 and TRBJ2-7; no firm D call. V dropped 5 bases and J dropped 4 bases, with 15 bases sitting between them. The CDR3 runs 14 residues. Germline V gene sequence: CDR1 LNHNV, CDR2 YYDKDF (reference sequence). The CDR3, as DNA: TGTGCCACCAGCCGCCGGGTGAGCGATTACGAGCAGTACTTC. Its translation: CATSRRVSDYEQYF.

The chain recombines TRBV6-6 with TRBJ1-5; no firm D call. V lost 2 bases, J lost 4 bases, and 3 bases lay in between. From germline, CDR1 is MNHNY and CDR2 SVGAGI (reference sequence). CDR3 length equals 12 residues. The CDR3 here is CASSYRNQPQHF. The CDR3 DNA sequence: TGTGCCAGCAGTTACCGTAATCAGCCCCAGCATTTT.

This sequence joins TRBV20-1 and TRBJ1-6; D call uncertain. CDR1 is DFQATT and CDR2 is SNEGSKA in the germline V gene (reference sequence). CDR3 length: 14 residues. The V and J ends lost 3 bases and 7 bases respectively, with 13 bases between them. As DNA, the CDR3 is TGCAGTGCTAGTGGCAGGTTTCTAAATTCACCCCTCCACTTT. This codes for CSASGRFLNSPLHF.

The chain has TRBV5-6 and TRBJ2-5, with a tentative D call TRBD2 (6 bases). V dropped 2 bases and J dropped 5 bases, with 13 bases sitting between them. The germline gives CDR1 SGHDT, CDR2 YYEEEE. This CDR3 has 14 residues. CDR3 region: CASSFRGEVETQYF. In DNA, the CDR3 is TGTGCCAGCAGCTTTAGAGGGGAGGTTGAGACCCAGTACTTC.

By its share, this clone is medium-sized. DNA for the CDR3: TGTGCCAGCAGCTTGGAGCCCACAGATACGCAGTATTTT. This translates into CASSLEPTDTQYF. The chain recombines TRBV5-4 with TRBJ2-3, with D hard to call. Between the trimmed V and J ends, which lost 0 bases and 2 bases, there was a span of 4 bases. This CDR3 has 13 residues. Germline-derived CDR1 and CDR2 are SGHNT and YYREEE (reference sequence).

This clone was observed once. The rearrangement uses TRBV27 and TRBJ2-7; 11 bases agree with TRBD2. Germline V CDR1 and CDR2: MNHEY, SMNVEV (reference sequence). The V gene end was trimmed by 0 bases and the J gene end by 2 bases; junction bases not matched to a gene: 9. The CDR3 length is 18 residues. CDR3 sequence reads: CASSLSTSGSGTPYEQYF. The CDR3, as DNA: TGTGCCAGCAGTTTATCTACTAGCGGGAGTGGGACACCCTACGAGCAGTACTTC.

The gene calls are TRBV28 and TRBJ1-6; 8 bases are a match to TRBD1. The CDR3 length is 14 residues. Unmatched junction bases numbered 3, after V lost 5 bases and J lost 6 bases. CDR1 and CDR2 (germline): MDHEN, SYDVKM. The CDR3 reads CASSRQGLNSPLHF. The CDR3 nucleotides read TGTGCCAGCAGTAGACAGGGGCTTAATTCACCCCTCCACTTT.

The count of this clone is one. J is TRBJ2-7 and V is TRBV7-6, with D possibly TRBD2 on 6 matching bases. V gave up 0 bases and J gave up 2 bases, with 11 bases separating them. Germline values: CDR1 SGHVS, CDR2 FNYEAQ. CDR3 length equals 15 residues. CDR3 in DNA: TGTGCCAGCAGCTTAGCTAGCGGATCAACCTACGAGCAGTACTTC. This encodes CASSLASGSTYEQYF. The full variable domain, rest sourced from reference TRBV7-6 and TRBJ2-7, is GAGVSQSPRYKVTKRGQDVALRCDPISGHVSLYWYRQALGQGPEFLTYFNYEAQQDKSGLPNDRFSAERPEGSISTLTIQRTEQRDSAMYRCASSLASGSTYEQYFGPGTRLTVT.

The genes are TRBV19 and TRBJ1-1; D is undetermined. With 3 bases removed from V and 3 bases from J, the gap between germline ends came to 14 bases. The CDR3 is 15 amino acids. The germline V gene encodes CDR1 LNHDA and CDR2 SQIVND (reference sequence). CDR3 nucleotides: TGTGCCAGTAGTATCATGGTGGGCGCTTACACTGAAGCTTTCTTT. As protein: CASSIMVGAYTEAFF.

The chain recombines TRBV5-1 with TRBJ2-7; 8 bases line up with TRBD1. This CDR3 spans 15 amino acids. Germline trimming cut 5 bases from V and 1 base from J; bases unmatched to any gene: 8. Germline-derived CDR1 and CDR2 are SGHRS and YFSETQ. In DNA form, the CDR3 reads TGCGCCAGCAGGCCCCAGACAGGGGCTTCCTACGAGCAGTACTTC. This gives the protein CASRPQTGASYEQYF.

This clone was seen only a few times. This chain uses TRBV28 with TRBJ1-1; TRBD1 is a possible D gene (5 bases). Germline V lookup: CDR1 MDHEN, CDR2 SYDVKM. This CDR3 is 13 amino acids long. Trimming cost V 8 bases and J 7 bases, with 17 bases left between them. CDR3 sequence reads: CASSSLRGLEAFF. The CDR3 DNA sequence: TGTGCCAGCTCTTCATTAAGGGGTCTTGAAGCTTTCTTT.

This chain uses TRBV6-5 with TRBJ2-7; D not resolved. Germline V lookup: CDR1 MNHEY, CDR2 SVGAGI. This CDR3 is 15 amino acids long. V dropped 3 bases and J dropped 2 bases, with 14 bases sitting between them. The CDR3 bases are TGTGCCAGCAGTTATTCTTTCCCACCGGCCTACGAGCAGTACTTC. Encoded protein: CASSYSFPPAYEQYF.

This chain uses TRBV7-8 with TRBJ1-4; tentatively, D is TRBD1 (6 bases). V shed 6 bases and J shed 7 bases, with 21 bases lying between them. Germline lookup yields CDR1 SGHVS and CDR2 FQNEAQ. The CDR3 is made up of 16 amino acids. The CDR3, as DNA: TGTGCCAGCAGTCCGGTCTCGGGACAAAGTTCTGAAAAACTGTTTTTT. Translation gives CASSPVSGQSSEKLFF. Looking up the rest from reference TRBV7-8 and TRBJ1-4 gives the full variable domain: GAGVSQSPRYKVAKRGQDVALRCDPISGHVSLFWYQQALGQGPEFLTYFQNEAQLDKSGLPSDRFFAERPEGSVSTLKIQRTQQEDSAVYLCASSPVSGQSSEKLFFGSGTQLSVL.

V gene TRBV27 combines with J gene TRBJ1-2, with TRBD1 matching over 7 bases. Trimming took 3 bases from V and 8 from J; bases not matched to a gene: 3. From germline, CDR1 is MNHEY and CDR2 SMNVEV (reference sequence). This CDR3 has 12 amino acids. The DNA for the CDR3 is TGTGCCAGCAGTTTCAGGGGGGTAGGCTACACCTTC. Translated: CASSFRGVGYTF.

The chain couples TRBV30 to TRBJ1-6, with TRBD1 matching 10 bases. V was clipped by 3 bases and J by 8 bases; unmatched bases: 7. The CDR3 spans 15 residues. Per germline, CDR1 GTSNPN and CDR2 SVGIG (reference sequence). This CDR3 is CAWSRGTGDYSPLHF. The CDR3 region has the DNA TGTGCCTGGAGCAGAGGGACAGGGGACTATTCACCCCTCCACTTT.

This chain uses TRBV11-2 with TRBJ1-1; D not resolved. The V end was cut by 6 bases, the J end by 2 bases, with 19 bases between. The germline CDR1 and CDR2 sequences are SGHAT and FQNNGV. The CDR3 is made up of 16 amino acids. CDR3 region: CASSSAPSRVNTEAFF. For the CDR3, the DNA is TGTGCCAGCAGTTCCGCTCCTTCGAGGGTTAACACTGAAGCTTTCTTT.

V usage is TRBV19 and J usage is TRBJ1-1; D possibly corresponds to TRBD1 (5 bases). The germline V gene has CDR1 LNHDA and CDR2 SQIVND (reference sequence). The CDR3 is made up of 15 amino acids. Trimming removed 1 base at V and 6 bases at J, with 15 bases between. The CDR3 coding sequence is TGTGCCAGTAGTATAGTAGAACAGGCTGTAGCTGAAGCTTTCTTT. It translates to CASSIVEQAVAEAFF. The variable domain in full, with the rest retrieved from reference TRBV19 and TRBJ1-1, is DGGITQSPKYLFRKEGQNVTLSCEQNLNHDAMYWYRQDPGQGLRLIYYSQIVNDFQKGDIAEGYSVSREKKESFPLTVTSAQKNPTAFYLCASSIVEQAVAEAFFGQGTRLTVV.